The 4 T cell receptor beta chains in this list originate from one sample, sequenced in a study of glioma-infiltrating T cells after dendritic cell vaccination. The protocol was immunoSEQ multiplex PCR, while the TCRdb copy is restricted to in-frame clones and leaves out a portion. This sample has about 82,000 clones, with around 83% found just once. Time point here: after dendritic cell vaccination, including at tumor progression/relapse. The sequences come from blood, collected after dendritic cell vaccination. The receptors stem from a human donor with glioblastoma.

This chain links TRBV2 with TRBJ2-3; 7 bases map to TRBD2. Germline V CDR1 and CDR2: SNHLY, FYNNEI. V dropped 3 bases and J dropped 2; count of bases not matched to a gene: 5. The CDR3 loop spans 15 amino acids. The CDR3 DNA sequence: TGTGCCAGCAGTGATGAAGCGGGGACCACAGATACGCAGTATTTT. Amino acids: CASSDEAGTTDTQYF.

The gene calls are TRBV19 and TRBJ1-2, with 7 bases that match TRBD1. V was pared by 4 bases and J by 5 bases, with 16 bases of the junction left unmatched. The CDR3 sequence is 17 residues long. Germline lookup yields CDR1 LNHDA and CDR2 SQIVND (reference sequence). The CDR3 protein is CASSNLVQGRPFYGYTF. CDR3 bases: TGTGCCAGTAGTAATTTGGTACAGGGGCGACCCTTTTATGGCTACACCTTC. The full variable domain, in which reference TRBV19 and TRBJ1-2 provide the parts outside the CDR3, is DGGITQSPKYLFRKEGQNVTLSCEQNLNHDAMYWYRQDPGQGLRLIYYSQIVNDFQKGDIAEGYSVSREKKESFPLTVTSAQKNPTAFYLCASSNLVQGRPFYGYTFGSGTRLTVV.

This sequence joins TRBV5-1 and TRBJ2-2; no firm D call. CDR1 and CDR2 from the germline V gene are SGHRS and YFSETQ. The CDR3 has 15 residues. V was clipped by 0 bases and J by 1 base, with 7 bases between them. DNA of the CDR3: TGCGCCAGCAGCTTGGTTTCAGGGAACACCGGGGAGCTGTTTTTT. It is translated as CASSLVSGNTGELFF. Based on the CDR3 plus reference TRBV5-1 and TRBJ2-2, the full variable domain is KAGVTQTPRYLIKTRGQQVTLSCSPISGHRSVSWYQQTPGQGLQFLFEYFSETQRNKGNFPGRFSGRQFSNSRSEMNVSTLELGDSALYLCASSLVSGNTGELFFGEGSRLTVL.

This clone was seen more than once but under ten times. This rearrangement joins TRBV5-1 to TRBJ1-2; 10 nucleotides match TRBD1. The CDR3 totals 14 residues. The germline V gene encodes CDR1 SGHRS and CDR2 YFSETQ. V trimming: 4 bases; J trimming: 3 bases; junction bases outside the gene matches: 3. CDR3 in amino acids: CASSMGQGYYGYTF. CDR3 in DNA: TGCGCCAGCAGCATGGGACAGGGGTACTATGGCTACACCTTC. The whole variable domain, filled in from reference TRBV5-1 and TRBJ1-2, reads KAGVTQTPRYLIKTRGQQVTLSCSPISGHRSVSWYQQTPGQGLQFLFEYFSETQRNKGNFPGRFSGRQFSNSRSEMNVSTLELGDSALYLCASSMGQGYYGYTFGSGTRLTVV.